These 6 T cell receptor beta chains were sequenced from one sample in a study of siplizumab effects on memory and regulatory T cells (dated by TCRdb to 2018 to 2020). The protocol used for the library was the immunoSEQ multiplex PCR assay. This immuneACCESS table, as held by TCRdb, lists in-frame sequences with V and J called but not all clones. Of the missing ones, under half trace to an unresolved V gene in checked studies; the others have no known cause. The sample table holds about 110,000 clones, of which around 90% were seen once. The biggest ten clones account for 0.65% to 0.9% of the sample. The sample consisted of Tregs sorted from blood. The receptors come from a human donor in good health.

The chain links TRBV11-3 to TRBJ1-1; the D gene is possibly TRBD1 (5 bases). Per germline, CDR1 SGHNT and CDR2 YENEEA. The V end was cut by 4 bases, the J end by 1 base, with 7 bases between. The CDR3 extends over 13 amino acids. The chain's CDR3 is CASSSGRNTEAFF. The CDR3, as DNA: TGTGCCAGCAGCTCGGGACGGAACACTGAAGCTTTCTTT. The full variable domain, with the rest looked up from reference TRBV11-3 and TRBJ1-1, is EAGVVQSPRYKIIEKKQPVAFWCNPISGHNTLYWYLQNLGQGPELLIRYENEEAVDDSQLPKDRFSAERLKGVDSTLKIQPAELGDSAVYLCASSSGRNTEAFFGQGTRLTVV.

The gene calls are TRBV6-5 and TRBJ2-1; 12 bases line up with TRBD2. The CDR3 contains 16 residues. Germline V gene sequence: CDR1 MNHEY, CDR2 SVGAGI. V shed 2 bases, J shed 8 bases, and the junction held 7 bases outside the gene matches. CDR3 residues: CASSYGRTSGIHEQFF. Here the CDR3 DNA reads TGTGCCAGCAGTTACGGTCGGACTAGCGGGATCCATGAGCAGTTCTTC.

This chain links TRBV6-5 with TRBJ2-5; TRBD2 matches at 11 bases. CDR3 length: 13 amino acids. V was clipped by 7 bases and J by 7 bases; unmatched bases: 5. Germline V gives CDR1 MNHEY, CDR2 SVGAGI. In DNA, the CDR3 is TGTGCCAGCACCCCTAGCGGGAGGAGGACCCAGTACTTC. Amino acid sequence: CASTPSGRRTQYF.

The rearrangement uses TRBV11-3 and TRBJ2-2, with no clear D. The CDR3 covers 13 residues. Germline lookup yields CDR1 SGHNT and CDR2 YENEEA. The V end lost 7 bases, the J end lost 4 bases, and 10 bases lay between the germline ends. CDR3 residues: CASTQLGTGELFF. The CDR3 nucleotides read TGTGCCAGCACCCAGTTGGGCACCGGGGAGCTGTTTTTT.

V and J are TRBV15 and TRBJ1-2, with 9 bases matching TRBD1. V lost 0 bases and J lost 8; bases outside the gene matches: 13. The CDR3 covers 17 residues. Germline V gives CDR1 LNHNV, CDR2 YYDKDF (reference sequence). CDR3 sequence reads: CATSRDPLTGGLGGYTF. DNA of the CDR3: TGTGCCACCAGCAGAGATCCACTGACAGGGGGATTAGGAGGCTACACCTTC.

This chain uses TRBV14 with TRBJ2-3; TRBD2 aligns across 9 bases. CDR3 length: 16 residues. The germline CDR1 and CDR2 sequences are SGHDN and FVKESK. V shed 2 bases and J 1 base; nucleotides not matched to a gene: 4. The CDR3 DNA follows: TGTGCCAGCAGCCAACTAGCGGGATTGGGCACAGATACGCAGTATTTT. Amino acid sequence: CASSQLAGLGTDTQYF. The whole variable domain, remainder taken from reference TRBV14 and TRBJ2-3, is EAGVTQFPSHSVIEKGQTVTLRCDPISGHDNLYWYRRVMGKEIKFLLHFVKESKQDESGMPNNRFLAERTGGTYSTLKVQPAELEDSGVYFCASSQLAGLGTDTQYFGPGTRLTVL.